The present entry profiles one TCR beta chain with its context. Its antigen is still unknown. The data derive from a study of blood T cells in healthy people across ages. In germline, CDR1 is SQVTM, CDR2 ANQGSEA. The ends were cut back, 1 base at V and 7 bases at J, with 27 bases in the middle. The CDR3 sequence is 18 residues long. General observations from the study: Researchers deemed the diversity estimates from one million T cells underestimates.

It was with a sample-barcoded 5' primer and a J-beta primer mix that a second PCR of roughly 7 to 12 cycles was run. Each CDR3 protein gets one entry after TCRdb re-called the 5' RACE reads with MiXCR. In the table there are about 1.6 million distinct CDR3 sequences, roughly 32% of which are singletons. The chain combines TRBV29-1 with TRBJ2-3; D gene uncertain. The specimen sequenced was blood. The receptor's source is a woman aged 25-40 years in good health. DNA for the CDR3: TGCAGCGTTGAAGGTCGTCCAGTCGGGCGCCCTGCCGTATATACGCAGTATTTT. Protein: CSVEGRPVGRPAVYTQYF.